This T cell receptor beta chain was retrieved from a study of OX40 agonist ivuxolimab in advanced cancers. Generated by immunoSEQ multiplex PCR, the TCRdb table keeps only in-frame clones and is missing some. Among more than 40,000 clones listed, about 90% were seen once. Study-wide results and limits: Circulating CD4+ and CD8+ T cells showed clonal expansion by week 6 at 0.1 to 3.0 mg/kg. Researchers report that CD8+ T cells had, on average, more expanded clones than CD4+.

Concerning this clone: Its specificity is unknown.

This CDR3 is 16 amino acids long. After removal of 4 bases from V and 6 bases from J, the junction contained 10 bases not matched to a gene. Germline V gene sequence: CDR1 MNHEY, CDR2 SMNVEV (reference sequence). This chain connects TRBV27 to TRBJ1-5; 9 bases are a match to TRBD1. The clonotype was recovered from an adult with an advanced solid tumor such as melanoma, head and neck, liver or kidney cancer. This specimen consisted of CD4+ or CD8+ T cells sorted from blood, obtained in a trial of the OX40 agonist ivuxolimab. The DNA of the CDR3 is TGTGCCAGCAGTTCAACCGGGACAGGGCTCGGTCAGCCCCAGCATTTT. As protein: CASSSTGTGLGQPQHF.